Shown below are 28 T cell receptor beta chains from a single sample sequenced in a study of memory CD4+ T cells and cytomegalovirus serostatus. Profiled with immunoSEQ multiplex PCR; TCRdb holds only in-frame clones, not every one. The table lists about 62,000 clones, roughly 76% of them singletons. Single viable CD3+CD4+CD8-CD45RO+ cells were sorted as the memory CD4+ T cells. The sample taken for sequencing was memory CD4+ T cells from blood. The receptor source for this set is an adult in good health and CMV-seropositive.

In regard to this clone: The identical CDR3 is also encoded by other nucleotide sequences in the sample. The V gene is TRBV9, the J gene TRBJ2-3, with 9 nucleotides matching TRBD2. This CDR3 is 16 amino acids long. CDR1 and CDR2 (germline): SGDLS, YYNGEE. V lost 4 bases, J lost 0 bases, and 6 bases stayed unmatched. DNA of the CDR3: TGTGCCAGCAGCCCCGGACTAGCGTCTAGCACAGATACGCAGTATTTT. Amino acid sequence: CASSPGLASSTDTQYF.

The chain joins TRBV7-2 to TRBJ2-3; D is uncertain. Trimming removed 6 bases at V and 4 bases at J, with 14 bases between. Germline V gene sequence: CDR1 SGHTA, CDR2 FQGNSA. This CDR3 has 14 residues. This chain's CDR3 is CASSSALSSDTQYF. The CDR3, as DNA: TGTGCCAGCAGTTCTGCATTAAGTTCAGATACGCAGTATTTT.

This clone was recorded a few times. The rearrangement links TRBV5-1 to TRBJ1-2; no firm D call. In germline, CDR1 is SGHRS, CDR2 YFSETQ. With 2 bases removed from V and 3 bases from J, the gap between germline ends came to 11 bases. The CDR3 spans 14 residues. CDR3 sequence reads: CASSFLDGDYGYTF. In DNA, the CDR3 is TGCGCCAGCAGCTTCCTAGACGGGGACTATGGCTACACCTTC. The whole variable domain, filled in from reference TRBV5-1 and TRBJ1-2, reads KAGVTQTPRYLIKTRGQQVTLSCSPISGHRSVSWYQQTPGQGLQFLFEYFSETQRNKGNFPGRFSGRQFSNSRSEMNVSTLELGDSALYLCASSFLDGDYGYTFGSGTRLTVV.

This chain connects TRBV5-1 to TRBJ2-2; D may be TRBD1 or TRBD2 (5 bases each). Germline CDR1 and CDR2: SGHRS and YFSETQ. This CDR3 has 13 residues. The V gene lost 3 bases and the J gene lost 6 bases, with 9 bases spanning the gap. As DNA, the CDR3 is TGCGCCAGCAGCTCAGGGACGCCCGGGGAGCTGTTTTTT. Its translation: CASSSGTPGELFF.

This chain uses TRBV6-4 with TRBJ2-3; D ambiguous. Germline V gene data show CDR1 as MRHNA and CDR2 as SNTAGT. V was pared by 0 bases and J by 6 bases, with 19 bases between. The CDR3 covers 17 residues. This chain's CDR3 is CASSDSRFWRSRDTQYF. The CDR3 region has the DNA TGTGCCAGCAGTGACTCGAGGTTCTGGCGGTCAAGGGATACGCAGTATTTT.

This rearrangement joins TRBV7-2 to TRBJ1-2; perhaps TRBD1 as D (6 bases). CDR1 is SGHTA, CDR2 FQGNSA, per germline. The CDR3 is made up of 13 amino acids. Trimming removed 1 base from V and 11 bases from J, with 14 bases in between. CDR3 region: CASSLEQGRRYTF. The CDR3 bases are TGTGCCAGCAGCTTAGAACAGGGAAGGCGGTACACCTTC.

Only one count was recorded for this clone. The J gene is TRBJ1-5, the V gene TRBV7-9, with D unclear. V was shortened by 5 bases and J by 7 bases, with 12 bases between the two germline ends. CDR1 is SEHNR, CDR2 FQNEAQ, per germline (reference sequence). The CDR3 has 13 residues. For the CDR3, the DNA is TGTGCCAGCAGCCAGACTAGCCTGCAGCCCCAGCATTTT. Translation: CASSQTSLQPQHF.

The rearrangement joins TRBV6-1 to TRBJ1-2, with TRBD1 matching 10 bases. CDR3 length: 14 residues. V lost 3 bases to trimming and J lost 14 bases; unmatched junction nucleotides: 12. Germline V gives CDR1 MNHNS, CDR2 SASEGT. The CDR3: CASSDPRQGAVWTF. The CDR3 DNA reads TGTGCCAGCAGTGACCCCAGACAGGGGGCGGTCTGGACCTTC.

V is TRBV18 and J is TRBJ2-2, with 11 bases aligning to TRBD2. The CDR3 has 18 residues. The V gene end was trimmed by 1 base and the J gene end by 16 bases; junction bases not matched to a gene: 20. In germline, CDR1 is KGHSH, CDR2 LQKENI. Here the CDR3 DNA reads TGTGCCAGCTCACCACAACCTCGGGCTAGCGGGAGGCCCCTGGAGACGTTTTTT. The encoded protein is CASSPQPRASGRPLETFF.

The CDR3 protein is CAISGDRVPYNEQFF. CDR3 nucleotide sequence: TGTGCCATCAGTGGGGACAGGGTTCCTTACAATGAGCAGTTCTTC. J is TRBJ2-1 and V is TRBV10-3, with 9 bases that match TRBD1. With V trimmed by 4 bases and J by 4 bases, 5 bases remained unmatched. The V gene's germline CDR1 is ENHRY and CDR2 SYGVKD. This CDR3 is 15 amino acids long.

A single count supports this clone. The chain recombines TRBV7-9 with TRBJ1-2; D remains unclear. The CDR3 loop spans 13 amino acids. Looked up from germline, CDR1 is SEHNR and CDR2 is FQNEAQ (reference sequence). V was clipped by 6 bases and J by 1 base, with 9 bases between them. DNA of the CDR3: TGTGCCAGCAGACCGACCGGTAACTATGGCTACACCTTC. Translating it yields CASRPTGNYGYTF. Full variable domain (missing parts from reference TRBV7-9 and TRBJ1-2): DTGVSQNPRHKITKRGQNVTFRCDPISEHNRLYWYRQTLGQGPEFLTYFQNEAQLEKSRLLSDRFSAERPKGSFSTLEIQRTEQGDSAMYLCASRPTGNYGYTFGSGTRLTVV.

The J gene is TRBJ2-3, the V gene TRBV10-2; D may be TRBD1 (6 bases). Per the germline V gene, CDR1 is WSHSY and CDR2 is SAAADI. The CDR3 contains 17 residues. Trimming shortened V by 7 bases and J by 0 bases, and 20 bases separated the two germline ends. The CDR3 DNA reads TGCGCCAGCACCGGTGGGACATTGACCTCTAGCACAGATACGCAGTATTTT. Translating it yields CASTGGTLTSSTDTQYF.

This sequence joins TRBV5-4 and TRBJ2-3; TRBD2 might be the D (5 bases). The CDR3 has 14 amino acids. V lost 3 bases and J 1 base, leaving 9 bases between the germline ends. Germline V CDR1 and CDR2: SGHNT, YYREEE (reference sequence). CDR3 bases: TGTGCCAGCAGCTCAGGCGGGCGCACAGATACGCAGTATTTT. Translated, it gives CASSSGGRTDTQYF.

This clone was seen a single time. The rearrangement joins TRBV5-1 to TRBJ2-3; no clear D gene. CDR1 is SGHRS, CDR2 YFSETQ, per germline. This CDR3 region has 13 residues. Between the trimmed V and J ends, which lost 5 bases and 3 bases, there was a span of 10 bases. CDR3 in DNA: TGCGCCAGCAGGGTGGACGGTACAGATACGCAGTATTTT. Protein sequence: CASRVDGTDTQYF.

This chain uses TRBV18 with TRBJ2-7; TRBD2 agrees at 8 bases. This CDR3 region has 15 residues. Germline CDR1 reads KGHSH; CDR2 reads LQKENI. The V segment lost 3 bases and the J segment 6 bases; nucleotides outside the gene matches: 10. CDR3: CASSPPPAGDSEQYF. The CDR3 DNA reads TGTGCCAGCTCACCCCCCCCAGCGGGAGACTCCGAGCAGTACTTC.

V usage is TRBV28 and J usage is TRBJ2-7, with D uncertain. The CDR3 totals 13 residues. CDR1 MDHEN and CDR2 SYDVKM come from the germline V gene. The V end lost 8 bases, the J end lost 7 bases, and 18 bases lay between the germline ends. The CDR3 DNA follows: TGTGCCAGCTCCTTACCCCTCCCCTGGGAGCAGTACTTC. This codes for CASSLPLPWEQYF.

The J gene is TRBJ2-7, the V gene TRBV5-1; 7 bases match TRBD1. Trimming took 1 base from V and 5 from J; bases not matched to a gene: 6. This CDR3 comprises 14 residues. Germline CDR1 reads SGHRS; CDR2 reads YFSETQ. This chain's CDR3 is CASSLSDRLDEQYF. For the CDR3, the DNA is TGCGCCAGCAGCTTGTCGGACAGGTTGGACGAGCAGTACTTC.

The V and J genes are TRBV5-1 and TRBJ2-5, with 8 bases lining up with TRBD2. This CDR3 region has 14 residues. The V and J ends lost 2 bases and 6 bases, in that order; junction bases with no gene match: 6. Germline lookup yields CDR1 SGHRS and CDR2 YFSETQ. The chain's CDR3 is CASSLAGADQTQYF. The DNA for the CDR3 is TGCGCCAGCAGCTTAGCGGGAGCGGACCAGACCCAGTACTTC.

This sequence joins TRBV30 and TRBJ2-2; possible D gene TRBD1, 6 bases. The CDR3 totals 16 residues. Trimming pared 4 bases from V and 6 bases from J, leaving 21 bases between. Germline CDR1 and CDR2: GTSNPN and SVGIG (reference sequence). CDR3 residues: CAWNGRGFVLAGELFF. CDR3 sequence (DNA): TGTGCCTGGAATGGCAGGGGCTTCGTGTTGGCCGGGGAGCTGTTTTTT.

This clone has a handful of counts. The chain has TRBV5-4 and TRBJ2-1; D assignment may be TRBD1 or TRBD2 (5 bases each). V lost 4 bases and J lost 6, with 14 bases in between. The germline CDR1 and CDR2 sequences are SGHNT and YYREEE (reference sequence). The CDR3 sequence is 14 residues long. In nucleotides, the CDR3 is TGTGCCAGCAGCATCGGGACGGCTGGCAATGAGCAGTTCTTC. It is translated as CASSIGTAGNEQFF.

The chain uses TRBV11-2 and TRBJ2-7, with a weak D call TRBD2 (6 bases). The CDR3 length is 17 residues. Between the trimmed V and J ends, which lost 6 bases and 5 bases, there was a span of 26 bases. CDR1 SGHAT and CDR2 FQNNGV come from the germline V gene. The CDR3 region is CASSPQSSSRELDEQYF. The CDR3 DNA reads TGTGCCAGCAGTCCTCAATCTTCCTCTCGGGAGTTGGACGAGCAGTACTTC.

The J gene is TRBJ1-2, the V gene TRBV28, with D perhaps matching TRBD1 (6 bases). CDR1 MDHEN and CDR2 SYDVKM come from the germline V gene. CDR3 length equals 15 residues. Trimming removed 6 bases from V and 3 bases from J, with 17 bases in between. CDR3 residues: CASSPQGPRYYGYTF. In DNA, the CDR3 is TGTGCCAGCAGCCCTCAGGGGCCGCGCTACTATGGCTACACCTTC.

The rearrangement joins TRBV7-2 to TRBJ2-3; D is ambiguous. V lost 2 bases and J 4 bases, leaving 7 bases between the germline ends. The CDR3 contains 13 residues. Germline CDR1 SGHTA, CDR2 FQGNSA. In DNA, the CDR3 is TGTGCCAGCAGCTTAATTTGGGCAGATACGCAGTATTTT. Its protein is CASSLIWADTQYF.

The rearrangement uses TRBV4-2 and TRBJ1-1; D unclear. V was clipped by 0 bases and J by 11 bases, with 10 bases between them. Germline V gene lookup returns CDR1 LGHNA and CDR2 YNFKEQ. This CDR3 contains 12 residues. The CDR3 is CASSQDRMKAFF. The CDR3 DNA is TGTGCCAGCAGCCAAGATAGAATGAAGGCTTTCTTT.

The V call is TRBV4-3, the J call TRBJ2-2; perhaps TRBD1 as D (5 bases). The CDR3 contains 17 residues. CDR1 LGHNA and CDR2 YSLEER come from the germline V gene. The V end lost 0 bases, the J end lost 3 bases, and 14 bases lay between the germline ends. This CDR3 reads CASSQEAAGPYTGELFF. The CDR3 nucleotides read TGCGCCAGCAGCCAAGAGGCGGCAGGGCCCTACACCGGGGAGCTGTTTTTT.

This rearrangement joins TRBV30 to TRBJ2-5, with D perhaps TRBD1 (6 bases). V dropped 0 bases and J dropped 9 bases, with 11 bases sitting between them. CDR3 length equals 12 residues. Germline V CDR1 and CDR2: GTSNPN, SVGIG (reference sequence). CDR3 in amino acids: CAWSVEPGAQYF. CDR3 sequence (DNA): TGTGCCTGGAGTGTGGAACCAGGGGCCCAGTACTTC.

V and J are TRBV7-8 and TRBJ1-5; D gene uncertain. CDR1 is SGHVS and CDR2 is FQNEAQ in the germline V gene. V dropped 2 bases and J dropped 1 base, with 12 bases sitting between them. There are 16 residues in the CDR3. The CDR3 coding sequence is TGTGCCAGCAGCTTACTTTCACTAGGGAGCAATCAGCCCCAGCATTTT. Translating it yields CASSLLSLGSNQPQHF.

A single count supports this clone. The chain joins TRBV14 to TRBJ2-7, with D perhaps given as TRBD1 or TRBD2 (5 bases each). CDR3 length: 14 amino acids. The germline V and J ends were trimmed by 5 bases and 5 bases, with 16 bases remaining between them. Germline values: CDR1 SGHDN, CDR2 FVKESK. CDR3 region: CASSSQASRNEQYF. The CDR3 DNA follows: TGTGCCAGCAGCTCACAGGCTAGCCGGAACGAGCAGTACTTC.